This is a list of T cell receptor beta chains from one sample in a study of blood T cell repertoires in COVID-19. Measured with immunoSEQ multiplex PCR; TCRdb has only the in-frame clones, and not every one. The sample holds 86,000 or so clones, roughly four fifths seen once. Sequenced material: peripheral blood. The receptor source for this set is a woman older than 75 with acute or convalescent COVID-19. Each CDR3 is given without its conserved first and last residue. The D gene is left open where the match is weak. Clone size is given for some rows only: seen once, a few or many times, or a class if the clone is expanded.

J: TRBJ1-5
D: TRBD1
size: .
V: TRBV23-1
CDR3: ASSQLDREFRKPQH

J: TRBJ2-1
D: .
size: .
V: TRBV27
CDR3: ASSPLWETLALSYNEQF

J: TRBJ1-1
D: .
size: .
V: TRBV3-1/TRBV3-2
CDR3: ASSQGLMNTEAF

J: TRBJ1-1
D: .
size: .
V: TRBV6-5
CDR3: ASRPGVLDTEAF

J: TRBJ1-1
D: .
size: once
V: TRBV6-5
CDR3: ASQGWVPEAF

J: TRBJ1-2
D: TRBD1
size: few
V: TRBV4-1
CDR3: ASSPNDRDRGGYT

J: TRBJ1-4
D: .
size: .
V: TRBV5-8
CDR3: ASSLARGRLF

J: TRBJ1-1
D: TRBD1
size: .
V: TRBV19
CDR3: ASSLDRAENTEAF

J: TRBJ2-5
D: TRBD1
size: .
V: TRBV18
CDR3: ASSPSDRAWETQY

J: TRBJ2-3
D: TRBD2
size: .
V: TRBV3-1/TRBV3-2
CDR3: ASSLLGASGGVDTQY

J: TRBJ1-2
D: TRBD1
size: .
V: TRBV6-5
CDR3: ATHLTGGNYGYT

J: TRBJ1-1
D: .
size: .
V: TRBV3-1/TRBV3-2
CDR3: ASSQVLGPTEAF

J: TRBJ1-2
D: .
size: .
V: TRBV6-5
CDR3: ASRPGGAKSYGYT

J: TRBJ2-3
D: TRBD2
size: .
V: TRBV9
CDR3: ASSVGTSGTDTQY

J: TRBJ1-1
D: .
size: .
V: TRBV9
CDR3: ASSVGSLNTEAF

J: TRBJ1-5
D: TRBD1
size: .
V: TRBV19
CDR3: ASSMDRARYQPQH

J: TRBJ1-2
D: .
size: .
V: TRBV6-6
CDR3: ASSLLRREIRNYGYT

J: TRBJ1-1
D: .
size: .
V: TRBV6-2/TRBV6-3
CDR3: ASSYKLGGLDTEAF

J: TRBJ2-1
D: .
size: few
V: TRBV5-1
CDR3: ASSLERFGDKQF

J: TRBJ1-1
D: TRBD1
size: .
V: TRBV27
CDR3: ASSLTYPWTGNTEAF

J: TRBJ2-3
D: .
size: .
V: TRBV19
CDR3: ASSIQGGLGALA

J: TRBJ2-5
D: TRBD1
size: .
V: TRBV9
CDR3: ASSTPRTGGGETQY

J: TRBJ1-1
D: .
size: .
V: TRBV6-4
CDR3: ASRPEVGNTEAF

J: TRBJ1-4
D: TRBD1
size: .
V: TRBV2
CDR3: ASSGQGLVNEKLF

J: TRBJ2-2
D: .
size: .
V: TRBV21-1
CDR3: ASSKAQGRTGELF

J: TRBJ2-1
D: .
size: few
V: TRBV9
CDR3: ASSPRQIGEQF

J: TRBJ2-1
D: .
size: .
V: TRBV18
CDR3: ASSPPGANEQF

J: TRBJ2-4
D: .
size: .
V: TRBV12-3/TRBV12-4
CDR3: ASSSGGKNIQY

J: TRBJ2-3
D: TRBD2
size: .
V: TRBV5-6
CDR3: ASSLTSGGRTDTQY

J: TRBJ2-1
D: TRBD2
size: .
V: TRBV10-3
CDR3: AISLGGGRYNEQF

J: TRBJ1-3
D: .
size: .
V: TRBV28
CDR3: ASSLRPSSLSGNTIY

J: TRBJ2-1
D: .
size: .
V: TRBV5-1
CDR3: ASRPGPREYEQF

J: TRBJ2-2
D: .
size: .
V: TRBV24-1
CDR3: ATKGAGELF

J: TRBJ2-3
D: TRBD2
size: once
V: TRBV10-3
CDR3: AIGLAGTDTQY

J: TRBJ1-1
D: .
size: .
V: TRBV11-2
CDR3: ASSPGLGTEAF

J: TRBJ1-2
D: .
size: .
V: TRBV5-1
CDR3: ASSLGPVRGYT

J: TRBJ2-1
D: TRBD2
size: .
V: TRBV11-2
CDR3: ASSSPWLAGGNYNEQF

J: TRBJ1-2
D: .
size: once
V: TRBV25-1
CDR3: ASSEGAGIYGYT

J: TRBJ1-1
D: TRBD1
size: .
V: TRBV18
CDR3: ASSPLYGQGAQLNTEAF

J: TRBJ2-1
D: TRBD2
size: .
V: TRBV19
CDR3: ASNGGGTYNEQF

J: TRBJ1-1
D: .
size: .
V: TRBV18
CDR3: ASSPPTNTKNTEAF

J: TRBJ2-7
D: TRBD2
size: few
V: TRBV27
CDR3: ASSPRLAVIYEQY

J: TRBJ1-3
D: .
size: .
V: TRBV2
CDR3: ASSRESISGNTIY

J: TRBJ2-5
D: TRBD2
size: once
V: TRBV6-5
CDR3: ASSYSPSGQETQY

J: TRBJ1-1
D: TRBD1
size: .
V: TRBV19
CDR3: ASSTELGTGRNTEAF

J: TRBJ2-1
D: TRBD2
size: once
V: TRBV5-1
CDR3: ASSWAGTSGTGEQF

J: TRBJ2-1
D: TRBD1
size: .
V: TRBV27
CDR3: ASSFDRDRGSSEQF

J: TRBJ2-7
D: TRBD1
size: .
V: TRBV25-1
CDR3: ASRDRGLGEQY

J: TRBJ2-5
D: TRBD2
size: .
V: TRBV20-1
CDR3: SASPLAGGREETQY

J: TRBJ1-4
D: .
size: .
V: TRBV5-1
CDR3: ASSLGAVPTNEKLF

J: TRBJ1-5
D: TRBD1
size: .
V: TRBV7-3
CDR3: ASSSRDRESSNQPQH

J: TRBJ2-7
D: .
size: once
V: TRBV28
CDR3: ASSSPPTRREQY